This T cell receptor beta chain comes out of a study of T cell responses to AZD1222 COVID-19 vaccine. Study-wide results and limits: Nearly half of the spike-specific TCRs reportedly recognize variant regions that carry no mutations. Spike-specific TCR breadth and depth rose after two AZD1222 doses.

TCRdb's table, derived via immunoSEQ multiplex PCR, lists solely in-frame clones and lacks some. The sample consists of about 130,000 clones, roughly 88% of them appearing once. The CDR3 is made up of 18 amino acids. A remark on this clone: Its cognate antigen is unknown.

This chain joins TRBV21-1 and TRBJ2-2; the D call of TRBD1 is as the table states it, not checked on the DNA. TRBV21-1 is a recognized pseudogene. The specimen was peripheral blood, collected on day 0 of AZD1222 vaccination. The sequence came from an adult in good health. The CDR3 reads CASIRDRALNTNTGELFF. CDR3 coding DNA: TGTGCCAGCATCAGGGACAGGGCCCTAAACACGAACACCGGGGAGCTGTTTTTT.